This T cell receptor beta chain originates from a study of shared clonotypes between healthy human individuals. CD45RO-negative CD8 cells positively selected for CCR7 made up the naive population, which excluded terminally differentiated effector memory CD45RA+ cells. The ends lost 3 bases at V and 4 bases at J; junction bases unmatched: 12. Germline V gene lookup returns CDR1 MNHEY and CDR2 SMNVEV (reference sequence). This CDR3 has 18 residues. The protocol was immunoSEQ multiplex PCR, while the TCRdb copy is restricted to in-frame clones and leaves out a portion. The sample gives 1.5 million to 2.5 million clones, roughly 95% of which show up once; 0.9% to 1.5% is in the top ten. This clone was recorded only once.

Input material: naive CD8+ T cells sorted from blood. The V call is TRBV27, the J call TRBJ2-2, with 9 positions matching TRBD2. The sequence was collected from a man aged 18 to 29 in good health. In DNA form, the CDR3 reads TGTGCCAGCAGTTTGGTGGCGGGAGGGGCCGGGGCCACCGGGGAGCTGTTTTTT. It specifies CASSLVAGGAGATGELFF.